The 30 T cell receptor beta chains presented below share a single source sample, sequenced in a study of cytomegalovirus exposure and HLA in healthy donors. Use of 60 Vbeta and 13 Jbeta primers characterized the PCR. This table comes from immunoSEQ multiplex PCR, and its TCRdb copy is limited to in-frame clones, with some not included. Seen here are 170,000 or so clones, 70% to 85% observed once, and the top ten hold 1.4%. Sequenced input: PBMCs. Receptors were obtained from a woman in her thirties in good health and CMV-seropositive.

The CDR3 loop is CASSLGQGGNQPQHF. The DNA of the CDR3 is TGCGCCAGCAGCTTGGGACAGGGAGGCAATCAGCCCCAGCATTTT. J is TRBJ1-5 and V is TRBV5-1, with TRBD1 matching 7 bases. The V gene end was trimmed by 0 bases and the J gene end by 2 bases; junction bases not matched to a gene: 2. The CDR3 covers 15 residues. CDR1 and CDR2 from the germline V gene are SGHRS and YFSETQ.

Comments on this clone: A junction boundary mismatches the germline segment, possibly from a read error. This sample includes further DNA sequences coding for the same CDR3. V usage is TRBV28 and J usage is TRBJ2-3; a possible D gene is TRBD1 (5 bases). This CDR3 has 14 residues. The germline gives CDR1 MDHEN, CDR2 SYDVKM. CDR3 nucleotides: TGCGCCAGCAGTTCAGGGCAGAACACAGATACGCAGTATTTT. Translating gives CASSSGQNTDTQYF.

This clone was counted only a few times. The DNA of the CDR3 is TGTGCCAGCAGTGACGCGGTATCGGGGAGAGGAGAAAAACTGTTTTTT. This encodes CASSDAVSGRGEKLFF. V gene TRBV25-1 combines with J gene TRBJ1-4; D call uncertain. Looked up from germline, CDR1 is MGHDK and CDR2 is SYGVNS. V was trimmed by 3 bases and J by 8 bases, leaving 19 bases between them. The CDR3 spans 16 residues.

V gene TRBV4-1 combines with J gene TRBJ2-1, with 16 bases identical to TRBD2. The V segment lost 5 bases and the J segment 7 bases; nucleotides outside the gene matches: 8. The CDR3 runs 17 residues. Germline values: CDR1 MGHRA, CDR2 YSYEKL. The CDR3: CASSLGLAGGHRNEQFF. CDR3 DNA: TGCGCCAGCAGCTTGGGACTAGCGGGAGGGCATCGGAATGAGCAGTTCTTC.

J is TRBJ2-7 and V is TRBV27; a weak D match, TRBD2 (6 bases). The germline CDR1 and CDR2 sequences are MNHEY and SMNVEV (reference sequence). This CDR3 has 16 amino acids. Trimming took off 3 bases at V and 1 base at J, with 16 bases between the two ends. The CDR3 loop reads CASSLVRAEGSYEQYF. The CDR3 region has the DNA TGTGCCAGCAGTTTGGTCAGGGCGGAGGGATCCTACGAGCAGTACTTC.

The gene calls are TRBV7-2 and TRBJ2-2; D is unclear. V was shortened by 1 base and J by 2 bases, with 11 bases between the two germline ends. The CDR3 has 16 residues. Germline lookup yields CDR1 SGHTA and CDR2 FQGNSA. The CDR3 nucleotides read TGTGCCAGCAGCTTAGTGGTAGCACAAAACACCGGGGAGCTGTTTTTT. Protein: CASSLVVAQNTGELFF.

The chain has TRBV15 and TRBJ1-4; D is uncertain. CDR1 LNHNV and CDR2 YYDKDF come from the germline V gene (reference sequence). The CDR3 consists of 15 residues. Between the trimmed V and J ends, which lost 4 bases and 3 bases, there was a span of 12 bases. CDR3 sequence (DNA): TGTGCCACCAGCATACAAGGGAGGGCTAATGAAAAACTGTTTTTT. This encodes CATSIQGRANEKLFF.

The rearrangement uses TRBV5-1 and TRBJ2-5, with 12 bases identical to TRBD2. The J segment lost 2 bases and the V segment lost 3 bases, leaving 8 bases of the junction unmatched. This CDR3 is 17 amino acids long. Germline V gene lookup returns CDR1 SGHRS and CDR2 YFSETQ. CDR3 protein: CASSSILAGGPQETQYF. CDR3 in DNA: TGCGCCAGCAGCTCCATCCTAGCGGGAGGGCCACAAGAGACCCAGTACTTC.

The chain has TRBV7-6 and TRBJ2-7; D remains ambiguous. The germline V and J ends were trimmed by 1 base and 1 base, with 11 bases remaining between them. The germline gives CDR1 SGHVS, CDR2 FNYEAQ. The CDR3 extends over 15 amino acids. CDR3 in amino acids: CASSLVTRGSYEQYF. CDR3 in DNA: TGTGCCAGCAGCTTAGTAACAAGAGGTTCCTACGAGCAGTACTTC.

The V and J genes are TRBV19 and TRBJ2-7; TRBD1 agrees at 7 bases. The CDR3 has 19 amino acids. V shed 1 base, J shed 2 bases, and the junction held 17 bases outside the gene matches. Germline CDR1 and CDR2: LNHDA and SQIVND (reference sequence). In DNA form, the CDR3 reads TGTGCCAGTAGTATAGCCCCGGGGCACCGAAGGGGGCGAACCTACGAGCAGTACTTC. Translated: CASSIAPGHRRGRTYEQYF.

This clone has just a few counts. V is TRBV7-8 and J is TRBJ2-7; TRBD1 matches 8 bases. The germline V gene encodes CDR1 SGHVS and CDR2 FQNEAQ. This CDR3 comprises 16 residues. V lost 4 bases and J lost 7; bases outside the gene matches: 15. CDR3 sequence: CASSSKDRGGLEEQYF. The CDR3 DNA reads TGTGCCAGCAGCTCAAAAGACAGGGGTGGTTTGGAAGAGCAGTACTTC.

The chain recombines TRBV28 with TRBJ1-1, with 7 bases fitting TRBD1. The CDR3 has 12 amino acids. Germline loops: CDR1 MDHEN, CDR2 SYDVKM. Unmatched junction bases numbered 8, after V lost 5 bases and J lost 11 bases. The CDR3 region is CASSPQGVLAFF. CDR3 bases: TGTGCCAGCAGTCCGCAGGGGGTTCTCGCTTTCTTT.

V usage is TRBV7-2 and J usage is TRBJ2-7; 13 nucleotides line up with TRBD2. Germline CDR1 reads SGHTA; CDR2 reads FQGNSA. Trimming at V came to 4 bases and at J to 0 bases, leaving 3 bases not matched to a gene. The CDR3 consists of 16 residues. The CDR3, as DNA: TGTGCCAGCAGCTCCCGGACTAGCGGGAGCTCCTACGAGCAGTACTTC. This encodes CASSSRTSGSSYEQYF. Using reference TRBV7-2 and TRBJ2-7 for the parts outside the CDR3, the full variable domain is GAGVSQSPSNKVTEKGKDVELRCDPISGHTALYWYRQSLGQGLEFLIYFQGNSAPDKSGLPSDRFSAERTGGSVSTLTIQRTQQEDSAVYLCASSSRTSGSSYEQYFGPGTRLTVT.

The gene calls are TRBV5-6 and TRBJ2-3; 14 bases map to TRBD2. CDR1 and CDR2 from the germline V gene are SGHDT and YYEEEE. The J segment lost 5 bases and the V segment lost 5 bases, leaving 10 bases of the junction unmatched. The CDR3 covers 17 residues. The DNA for the CDR3 is TGTGCCAGCAGACACAGTACCGGGACTAGCGGGAGAGATACGCAGTATTTT. Protein sequence: CASRHSTGTSGRDTQYF.

The rearrangement links TRBV7-9 to TRBJ1-2; D gene unclear. The ends were cut back, 3 bases at V and 7 bases at J, with 12 bases in the middle. The CDR3 extends over 13 amino acids. The germline V gene encodes CDR1 SEHNR and CDR2 FQNEAQ (reference sequence). The CDR3 DNA follows: TGTGCCAGCAGCTTGGGTTCGGGTGGTGGCTACACCTTC. The encoded protein is CASSLGSGGGYTF.

V and J are TRBV10-2 and TRBJ2-7, with 9 bases fitting TRBD1. The length of the CDR3 is 15 residues. Germline V gene data show CDR1 as WSHSY and CDR2 as SAAADI. J lost 6 bases, V lost 4 bases, and 10 bases had no gene match. The CDR3 loop reads CASSVRDREDGEQYF. For the CDR3, the DNA is TGCGCCAGCAGTGTCCGGGACAGGGAGGATGGCGAGCAGTACTTC.

This clone occurred once. The rearrangement links TRBV30 to TRBJ1-1; no reliable D call. The germline V gene encodes CDR1 GTSNPN and CDR2 SVGIG (reference sequence). V gave up 5 bases and J gave up 10 bases, with 17 bases separating them. The CDR3 has 12 residues. The CDR3 DNA reads TGTGCCTGGGAAGCCCCGAGTTGGGCAGCTTTCTTT. This codes for CAWEAPSWAAFF.

V is TRBV27 and J is TRBJ2-7; D possibly corresponds to TRBD2 (6 bases). This CDR3 has 15 residues. CDR1 is MNHEY and CDR2 is SMNVEV in the germline V gene (reference sequence). The germline V and J ends were trimmed by 2 bases and 0 bases, with 11 bases remaining between them. Here the CDR3 reads CASSLGGALSYEQYF. The CDR3 nucleotides are TGTGCCAGCAGTTTAGGAGGGGCCCTCTCCTACGAGCAGTACTTC.

V gene TRBV28 combines with J gene TRBJ2-3, with 7 bases aligning to TRBD1. The V gene end was trimmed by 5 bases and the J gene end by 2 bases; junction bases not matched to a gene: 4. The CDR3 runs 14 residues. Looked up from germline, CDR1 is MDHEN and CDR2 is SYDVKM. CDR3 in amino acids: CASSTGQLTDTQYF. The DNA of the CDR3 is TGTGCCAGCAGTACGGGACAGCTCACAGATACGCAGTATTTT.

This chain joins TRBV5-1 and TRBJ2-6; TRBD1 matches 10 bases. V gave up 1 base and J gave up 0 bases; unmatched junction bases: 4. The CDR3 has 18 residues. CDR1 is SGHRS, CDR2 YFSETQ, per germline. The CDR3 loop is CASSLQTGGFSGANVLTF. The CDR3 DNA follows: TGCGCCAGCAGCTTGCAGACAGGGGGCTTCTCTGGGGCCAACGTCCTGACTTTC.

The chain carries TRBV11-2 and TRBJ2-1; TRBD2 is a possible D gene (5 bases). V lost 4 bases and J lost 2, with 9 bases in between. The CDR3 runs to 14 residues. Germline CDR1 is SGHAT and CDR2 is FQNNGV. The CDR3 coding sequence is TGTGCCAGCAGCTCCCAAGCGGCCTACAATGAGCAGTTCTTC. The encoded protein is CASSSQAAYNEQFF.

The chain employs TRBV9 and TRBJ2-1; 9 bases agree with TRBD2. From germline, CDR1 is SGDLS and CDR2 YYNGEE. V lost 0 bases to trimming and J lost 1 base; unmatched junction nucleotides: 5. The CDR3 totals 17 residues. In nucleotides, the CDR3 is TGTGCCAGCAGCGTAGGACTAGCGGAGACGTCCTACAATGAGCAGTTCTTC. This sequence encodes CASSVGLAETSYNEQFF. The complete variable domain, with remaining parts taken from reference TRBV9 and TRBJ2-1, reads DSGVTQTPKHLITATGQRVTLRCSPRSGDLSVYWYQQSLDQGLQFLIQYYNGEERAKGNILERFSAQQFPDLHSELNLSSLELGDSALYFCASSVGLAETSYNEQFFGPGTRLTVL.

This chain joins TRBV7-6 and TRBJ2-1, with TRBD2 matching over 9 bases. The J segment lost 9 bases and the V segment lost 5 bases, leaving 14 bases of the junction unmatched. This CDR3 has 16 amino acids. Germline CDR1 reads SGHVS; CDR2 reads FNYEAQ. Here the CDR3 DNA reads TGTGCCAGCAGCCCGGTCAAGGCGGGAGGGCCTCCTGAGCAGTTCTTC. As protein: CASSPVKAGGPPEQFF.

The chain employs TRBV9 and TRBJ2-3; TRBD1 matches at 8 bases. From germline, CDR1 is SGDLS and CDR2 YYNGEE. V was clipped by 4 bases and J by 4 bases; unmatched bases: 5. The CDR3 is 14 amino acids. Written as DNA, the CDR3 is TGTGCCAGCAGCCCGGACAGGGTTGCAGATACGCAGTATTTT. Residues: CASSPDRVADTQYF.

The chain carries TRBV6-1 and TRBJ2-1, with TRBD2 matching 13 bases. Trimming at V came to 10 bases and at J to 7 bases, leaving 7 bases not matched to a gene. The germline V gene encodes CDR1 MNHNS and CDR2 SASEGT. This CDR3 has 14 residues. The CDR3 sequence: CAIRGTSGTNEQFF. The CDR3 coding sequence is TGTGCCATCAGAGGGACTAGCGGGACTAATGAGCAGTTCTTC.

This chain links TRBV6-5 with TRBJ2-5, with TRBD2 matching over 8 bases. The CDR3 is 15 residues long. From germline, CDR1 is MNHEY and CDR2 SVGAGI. V shed 0 bases and J 1 base; nucleotides not matched to a gene: 1. The CDR3 DNA reads TGTGCCAGCAGTTACTCTAGCGGGACCCAAGAGACCCAGTACTTC. Amino acids: CASSYSSGTQETQYF.

The V gene is TRBV7-2, the J gene TRBJ2-1; 10 bases align to TRBD2. There are 17 residues in the CDR3. Trimming at V came to 1 base and at J to 4 bases, leaving 7 bases not matched to a gene. Germline V CDR1 and CDR2: SGHTA, FQGNSA. CDR3 protein: CASSLGGELAGYNEQFF. The CDR3 DNA is TGTGCCAGCAGCTTAGGTGGCGAACTAGCGGGATACAATGAGCAGTTCTTC. Variable domain in full (rest from reference TRBV7-2 and TRBJ2-1): GAGVSQSPSNKVTEKGKDVELRCDPISGHTALYWYRQSLGQGLEFLIYFQGNSAPDKSGLPSDRFSAERTGGSVSTLTIQRTQQEDSAVYLCASSLGGELAGYNEQFFGPGTRLTVL.

The chain uses TRBV11-2 and TRBJ2-5; 12 bases match TRBD1. The CDR3 has 16 residues. The junction had 6 bases not matched to a gene; V was cut back by 4 bases and J by 3 bases. The germline V gene encodes CDR1 SGHAT and CDR2 FQNNGV. The CDR3 DNA reads as TGTGCCAGCAGCTCTTCGGGGACAGGGGGCGAAGAGACCCAGTACTTC. It translates to CASSSSGTGGEETQYF.

This clone was detected once. This CDR3 is CASSYDTAIKEQYF. The CDR3 DNA sequence: TGTGCCAGCAGTTACGACACCGCCATAAAGGAGCAGTACTTC. V and J are TRBV6-6 and TRBJ2-7, with D unresolved. The CDR3 runs 14 residues. Between the trimmed V and J ends, which lost 2 bases and 7 bases, there was a span of 15 bases. CDR1 is MNHNY, CDR2 SVGAGI, per germline (reference sequence).

This clone was observed once. J is TRBJ2-1 and V is TRBV6-7, with 15 bases lining up with TRBD2. TRBV6-7 is treated as an ORF (open reading frame) with a function not yet certain. The CDR3 totals 18 residues. Losses at the gene ends were 6 bases for V and 0 bases for J; bases not matched to a gene: 6. The CDR3 is CASRGTSGGRSSYNEQFF. In DNA form, the CDR3 reads TGTGCCAGCAGGGGGACTAGCGGGGGGCGAAGCTCCTACAATGAGCAGTTCTTC.